This T cell receptor beta chain was documented in a study of T cells in Graves' hyperthyroidism and ophthalmopathy. Study results and limitations: Most thyroid clonotypes that were expanded above 0.001 also turned up in blood. A model built on 13 V-J features separated ophthalmopathy from stable hyperthyroidism.

Template material for amplifying TCR beta CDR3 regions consisted of RNA transcripts. The HTBI set primed first-round TCR CDR3 RT-PCR. TCRdb re-called the multiplex PCR reads through MiXCR, storing one row per CDR3 protein. The profile covers about 52,000 distinct CDR3 sequences, with approximately 48% appearing a single time and about 8.9% taken by the ten largest. This clonotype was recorded at least ten times. What it recognizes is unknown. Germline lookup yields CDR1 MNHEY and CDR2 SVGAGI. V lost 4 bases to trimming and J lost 1 base, with 10 bases between them. This CDR3 spans 14 amino acids. This receptor was taken from a woman between 50 and 59 years old with Graves' ophthalmopathy. The sample taken for sequencing was blood. The V call is TRBV6-5, the J call TRBJ1-1; tentative D call: TRBD1 (5 bases). As DNA, the CDR3 is TGTGCCAGCAGTTTCCAGGGCGGGAACACTGAAGCTTTCTTT. Translating it yields CASSFQGGNTEAFF.